This T cell receptor (beta chain) was recorded in a study of cytomegalovirus exposure and HLA in healthy donors. Study-wide context: A preliminary data release comprised roughly 85 million unique TCRs obtained from HLA-typed donors. The study's findings and limits: Reports described diagnosis of cytomegalovirus status by the classifier as highly specific and sensitive. Segments of the TCR beta V type were, in most cases, productive about 87% or about 30% of the time in an earlier analysis.

There are 18 residues in the CDR3. Primers: 60 Vbeta forward and 13 Jbeta reverse. Sequenced by immunoSEQ multiplex PCR; TCRdb stores in-frame clones only, minus some. In the table there are under 200,000 clones, roughly 85% of which are singletons. This clone appeared a few times. Antigen: not known. Sequencing input: PBMCs. This clonotype was sampled from a man aged 30-40 years in good health and CMV-seropositive. This chain links TRBV12-2 with TRBJ1-5; the DNA was not used to check the table's D call, TRBD1. TRBV12-2 is a pseudogene segment. For the CDR3, the DNA is TGTGCAAGTCGCTTAGAAAGGGTCAGGACAGGGAGGAATCAGCCCCAGCATTTT. This gives the protein CASRLERVRTGRNQPQHF.